These 29 T cell receptor beta chains share one sample of origin, sequenced in a study of T cells after yellow fever vaccination (dated by TCRdb to the late 2010s). The sample's treatment or condition label, in plain terms: live attenuated yellow fever vaccine strain. The library was generated by 5' RACE. Sequencing took place on an Illumina HiSeq 2500. The public reads were reprocessed in TCRdb via fastp at Q25 and MiXCR, keeping in-frame beta chains. Every CDR3 protein is listed once, alongside the most common genes and DNA of its rows. The table for this sample lists roughly 150,000 distinct CDR3 sequences; about 6.2% of them were counted only once. Of the sample, more than 0.6% falls within the top ten clones. The sample in question was CD4+ T cells sorted from PBMCs, obtained 10 days after the yellow fever booster vaccination. These receptors were obtained from a man aged 25 to 40 who received the YFV17D yellow fever vaccine.

This clonotype was found many times. The rearrangement links TRBV29-1 to TRBJ2-3; D is unclear. This CDR3 has 11 residues. Deletions cut 5 bases from V and 6 bases from J, with 9 bases between. Germline V gene lookup returns CDR1 SQVTM and CDR2 ANQGSEA. This chain's CDR3 is CSVIRTDTQYF. The CDR3 DNA reads as TGCAGCGTTATCAGGACCGATACGCAGTATTTT.

This clonotype has a count of ten or more. The genes are TRBV30 and TRBJ2-7; D remains unclear. The CDR3 is 13 amino acids. The germline V gene encodes CDR1 GTSNPN and CDR2 SVGIG (reference sequence). Trimming left V 3 bases short and J 4 bases short, with 13 bases between. This chain's CDR3 is CAWSPPGEYEQYF. The CDR3 DNA follows: TGTGCCTGGAGCCCCCCGGGCGAATACGAGCAGTACTTC. The full variable domain, rest sourced from reference TRBV30 and TRBJ2-7, is SQTIHQWPATLVQPVGSPLSLECTVEGTSNPNLYWYRQAAGRGLQLLFYSVGIGQISSEVPQNLSASRPQDRQFILSSKKLLLSDSGFYLCAWSPPGEYEQYFGPGTRLTVT.

Many counts were recorded for this clonotype. This chain joins TRBV5-1 and TRBJ2-1, with TRBD1 matching 7 bases. The CDR3 runs 12 residues. Germline V gene data show CDR1 as SGHRS and CDR2 as YFSETQ. The J segment lost 12 bases and the V segment lost 4 bases, leaving 7 bases of the junction unmatched. The CDR3 protein is CASSPDRAGQFF. The CDR3 coding sequence is TGCGCCAGCAGCCCCGACAGGGCAGGGCAGTTCTTC.

This clonotype was counted only a few times. The V and J genes are TRBV7-9 and TRBJ2-2; D not certain. V gave up 8 bases and J gave up 3 bases, with 4 bases separating them. CDR1 is SEHNR, CDR2 FQNEAQ, per germline (reference sequence). This CDR3 has 11 amino acids. The CDR3 nucleotides read TGTGCCAGCGAATACACCGGGGAGCTGTTTTTT. Its protein product is CASEYTGELFF.

As regards this clonotype: It may be a read error: a sequence one base away is much more abundant. The gene calls are TRBV18 and TRBJ2-7, with D unclear. CDR1 KGHSH and CDR2 LQKENI come from the germline V gene. The CDR3 covers 12 residues. CDR3 sequence (DNA): TGTGCCAGCTCACGGAGCTCCTACAAGCAGTACTTC. Its protein product is CASSRSSYKQYF.

This clonotype was recorded at least ten times. The chain recombines TRBV12-3 or TRBV12-4 with TRBJ2-1; no clear D. V dropped 5 bases and J dropped 5 bases, with 19 bases sitting between them. This CDR3 is 16 amino acids long. This chain's CDR3 is CASSIFGLGRDNEQFF. In DNA, the CDR3 is TGTGCCAGCAGTATCTTTGGTCTCGGGCGCGACAATGAGCAGTTCTTC.

The rearrangement links TRBV29-1 to TRBJ2-1; 12 bases fit TRBD2. The CDR3 totals 14 residues. Looked up from germline, CDR1 is SQVTM and CDR2 is ANQGSEA. The junction had 6 bases not matched to a gene; V was cut back by 5 bases and J by 7 bases. For the CDR3, the DNA is TGCAGCGTTATACTAGCGGGAGGAGTAAATGAGCAGTTCTTC. It translates to CSVILAGGVNEQFF.

This clonotype was observed a handful of times. This chain links TRBV5-4 with TRBJ1-1; 8 bases are a match to TRBD1. CDR1 SGHNT and CDR2 YYREEE come from the germline V gene (reference sequence). The CDR3 extends over 15 amino acids. V lost 7 bases, J lost 1 base, and 9 bases stayed unmatched. The CDR3 spells CASSGQGVSNTEAFF. The DNA for the CDR3 is TGTGCCAGCTCCGGACAGGGCGTATCGAACACTGAAGCTTTCTTT.

This clonotype appeared once. A much larger clone differs by one base, so this may be a read error. The gene calls are TRBV9 and TRBJ1-2, with no clear D. Germline values: CDR1 SGDLS, CDR2 YYNGEE. The CDR3 totals 13 residues. The CDR3 coding sequence is TGTGCCAGCAGCGTAGATGGGGTCTATGGCTACCCCTTC. It specifies CASSVDGVYGYPF.

A note on this clonotype: This clone may be a read error of a much larger clone one base away. The chain joins TRBV23-1 to TRBJ1-5; TRBD1 matches 9 bases. TRBV23-1 is treated as an ORF (open reading frame) with a function not yet certain. CDR3 length equals 15 residues. V shed 4 bases and J 7 bases; nucleotides not matched to a gene: 8. The DNA of the CDR3 is TGCGCCAGCAGTCCGAGTACAGGGGGCGAGCAGCCCCAGCATTTT. Translation gives CASSPSTGGEQPQHF.

This clonotype was recorded many times. The chain joins TRBV7-2 to TRBJ2-1, with no clear D. This CDR3 contains 17 residues. Germline values: CDR1 SGHTA, CDR2 FQGNSA. Trimming took off 1 base at V and 7 bases at J, with 20 bases between the two ends. The chain's CDR3 is CASSLGAQRLVSNEQFF. The DNA for the CDR3 is TGTGCCAGCAGCTTAGGAGCGCAGCGCCTCGTCTCGAATGAGCAGTTCTTC.

This clonotype was counted many times. The chain uses TRBV20-1 and TRBJ2-3; D is undetermined. The CDR3 is 15 residues long. Trimming pared 2 bases from V and 4 bases from J, leaving 16 bases between. The germline gives CDR1 DFQATT, CDR2 SNEGSKA (reference sequence). The CDR3 sequence is CSARTGRVGADTQYF. DNA for the CDR3: TGCAGTGCTAGAACCGGAAGGGTGGGCGCAGATACGCAGTATTTT.

This clonotype was observed at least ten times. The chain uses TRBV29-1 and TRBJ2-1; D gene uncertain. V was trimmed by 1 base and J by 6 bases, leaving 13 bases between them. This CDR3 is 14 amino acids long. Germline-derived CDR1 and CDR2 are SQVTM and ANQGSEA. CDR3 sequence (DNA): TGCAGCGTTGAAGTGGGCAGGTTGGTCAATGAGCAGTTCTTC. This translates into CSVEVGRLVNEQFF.

This clonotype has ten or more counts. J is TRBJ1-3 and V is TRBV28, with D tentatively TRBD1 (6 bases). CDR3 length: 15 residues. V lost 6 bases to trimming and J lost 1 base, with 13 bases between them. Germline V gene sequence: CDR1 MDHEN, CDR2 SYDVKM. The CDR3 DNA is TGTGCCAGCAGATCACCCGACAGGTCTGGAAACACCATATATTTT. This gives the protein CASRSPDRSGNTIYF.

This clonotype has a count of ten or more. This chain joins TRBV20-1 and TRBJ2-3, with TRBD2 matching 9 bases. Looked up from germline, CDR1 is DFQATT and CDR2 is SNEGSKA (reference sequence). The CDR3 sequence is 14 residues long. V was clipped by 4 bases and J by 4 bases; unmatched bases: 6. The CDR3: CSAIIAGVPDTQYF. The CDR3 DNA reads TGCAGTGCTATTATAGCGGGAGTGCCAGATACGCAGTATTTT.

This clonotype was picked up many times. V gene TRBV10-3 combines with J gene TRBJ2-5; perhaps D is TRBD1 or TRBD2 (5 bases each). The CDR3 is made up of 13 amino acids. Germline assignment: CDR1 ENHRY and CDR2 SYGVKD. Trimming left V 10 bases short and J 1 base short, with 13 bases between. The CDR3 DNA reads as TGTGCCACAAGACCGGGGCCCCAAGAGACCCAGTACTTC. This codes for CATRPGPQETQYF.

Ten or more counts support this clonotype. This sequence joins TRBV12-3 or TRBV12-4 and TRBJ2-1; 7 bases map to TRBD2. With V trimmed by 7 bases and J by 0 bases, 6 bases remained unmatched. There are 15 residues in the CDR3. CDR3 region: CASTQSGGSYNEQFF. CDR3 DNA sequence: TGTGCCAGCACTCAGTCGGGGGGCTCCTACAATGAGCAGTTCTTC.

The chain joins TRBV20-1 to TRBJ2-6; possible D gene TRBD1, 5 bases. The germline gives CDR1 DFQATT, CDR2 SNEGSKA (reference sequence). Trimming took off 1 base at V and 3 bases at J, with 13 bases between the two ends. The length of the CDR3 is 16 residues. The CDR3 nucleotides read TGCAGTGCTAGAGGAACGACAGTTCTTGGGGCCAACGTCCTGACTTTC. As protein: CSARGTTVLGANVLTF.

This chain joins TRBV4-2 and TRBJ2-7, with 7 bases matching TRBD2. CDR1 and CDR2 from the germline V gene are LGHNA and YNFKEQ. V dropped 3 bases and J dropped 2; count of bases not matched to a gene: 7. This CDR3 has 15 amino acids. As DNA, the CDR3 is TGTGCCAGCAGCCAGGCCACTAGCGACACCTACGAGCAGTACTTC. The encoded protein is CASSQATSDTYEQYF.

This clonotype occurred many times. This chain joins TRBV27 and TRBJ2-2; D gene ambiguous. The V and J ends lost 5 bases and 1 base respectively, with 8 bases between them. The CDR3 totals 14 residues. The germline V gene has CDR1 MNHEY and CDR2 SMNVEV (reference sequence). Here the CDR3 DNA reads TGTGCCAGCAGTCCGTACAGGAACACCGGGGAGCTGTTTTTT. Protein product: CASSPYRNTGELFF.

This chain uses TRBV25-1 with TRBJ2-7; 9 bases fit TRBD2. V trimming: 4 bases; J trimming: 3 bases; junction bases outside the gene matches: 4. The CDR3 is made up of 14 amino acids. Germline loops: CDR1 MGHDK, CDR2 SYGVNS. CDR3 DNA: TGTGCCAGCAGTGGGGCGACTAGCGGCTACGAGCAGTACTTC. Translation gives CASSGATSGYEQYF.

This clonotype was seen more than once but under ten times. The genes are TRBV6-5 and TRBJ1-1; D possibly corresponds to TRBD1 (5 bases). The length of the CDR3 is 13 residues. Germline CDR1 MNHEY, CDR2 SVGAGI. V was pared by 4 bases and J by 6 bases, with 12 bases between. CDR3 loop: CASSLSWGAEAFF. The CDR3 nucleotides read TGTGCCAGCAGTTTATCGTGGGGGGCTGAAGCTTTCTTT.

This clonotype showed up many times. The CDR3 is CASRASGSVETQYF. Here the CDR3 DNA reads TGTGCCAGCAGGGCGAGCGGGAGCGTGGAGACCCAGTACTTC. V and J are TRBV3-1 and TRBJ2-5, with 8 nucleotides matching TRBD2. This CDR3 is built from 14 residues. J gave up 5 bases and V 6 bases, and 8 bases lay outside the gene matches. Germline CDR1 reads LGHDT; CDR2 reads YNNKEL (reference sequence).

This clonotype was recorded at least ten times. V and J are TRBV11-3 and TRBJ2-7, with TRBD2 matching 10 bases. The CDR3 is 14 amino acids. The ends lost 3 bases at V and 2 bases at J; junction bases unmatched: 1. In germline, CDR1 is SGHNT, CDR2 YENEEA. In DNA form, the CDR3 reads TGTGCCAGCAGCTTTAGCGGGAGGCCCTACGAGCAGTACTTC. Its protein product is CASSFSGRPYEQYF.

This clonotype was seen many times. The chain couples TRBV20-1 to TRBJ2-3; 9 positions agree with TRBD1. V lost 3 bases to trimming and J lost 3 bases; unmatched junction nucleotides: 7. The CDR3 runs to 15 residues. Germline assignment: CDR1 DFQATT and CDR2 SNEGSKA (reference sequence). The CDR3 coding sequence is TGCAGTGCTAGCCCCGGGACAGGGCGGACAGATACGCAGTATTTT. Translation gives CSASPGTGRTDTQYF.

In its sample, this clonotype was seen many times. V usage is TRBV5-1 and J usage is TRBJ2-3; TRBD1 might be the D (5 bases). V dropped 2 bases and J dropped 2 bases, with 12 bases sitting between them. This CDR3 comprises 15 residues. Germline assignment: CDR1 SGHRS and CDR2 YFSETQ. The CDR3 spells CASSLQAPSTDTQYF. Written as DNA, the CDR3 is TGCGCCAGCAGCTTACAGGCCCCTTCCACAGATACGCAGTATTTT.

In this sample, this clonotype turned up many times. The chain recombines TRBV7-9 with TRBJ2-7; D not certain. The CDR3 contains 13 residues. V dropped 3 bases and J dropped 3 bases, with 9 bases sitting between them. The V gene's germline CDR1 is SEHNR and CDR2 FQNEAQ (reference sequence). The CDR3 region is CASSLARNYEQYF. In nucleotides, the CDR3 is TGTGCCAGCAGCTTGGCCCGGAACTACGAGCAGTACTTC.

This clonotype was recorded many times. The chain has TRBV6-5 and TRBJ2-1; TRBD1 matches 9 bases. Germline V lookup: CDR1 MNHEY, CDR2 SVGAGI. The CDR3 extends over 16 amino acids. Germline trimming cut 0 bases from V and 9 bases from J; bases unmatched to any gene: 9. The CDR3 DNA follows: TGTGCCAGCAGTTACTCGCCGGGACAGGGCCACTCTGAGCAGTTCTTC. It encodes CASSYSPGQGHSEQFF.

This clonotype is a singleton in its sample. A much more abundant neighbour one base away suggests this may be a read error. The chain has TRBV28 and TRBJ2-1, with 8 bases fitting TRBD2. The CDR3 has 14 amino acids. Germline CDR1 and CDR2: MDHEN and SYDVKM. The trim removed 5 bases at V and 15 bases at J, leaving 15 bases unmatched. The CDR3 region has the DNA TGTGCCAGCAGTCCCCCGGGGCTAGCGGGTACGGGGTTCTTC. Encoded protein: CASSPPGLAGTGFF.